These 17 T cell receptor beta chains were sequenced from one sample in a study of tissue T cells after allogeneic stem cell transplantation. Assay used: immunoSEQ multiplex PCR; TCRdb lists only in-frame clones, some missing. The profile shows roughly 21,000 clones, 69% of them singletons. Sequencing was carried out using blood. The receptors were sampled from a female BALB/c mouse in good health. As its MHC haplotype, the strain has H2-d.

Turning to this clone: These gene names are mouse names. The read falls 1 residue short of the CDR3 end, and the missing part is taken from the germline J gene. V is TRBV30 and J is TRBJ2-7, with TRBD1 identical over 11 bases. With 3 bases clipped from V and 4 bases from J, the junction kept 2 bases outside the gene matches. The CDR3 spans 13 residues. Per germline, CDR1 SQVVS and CDR2 ANEGSEA. This CDR3 reads CSSRRDRGYEQYF. The covered CDR3 bases are TGTAGTTCTAGGCGGGACAGGGGGTATGAACAGTAC. Supplemented by reference TRBV30 and TRBJ2-7, the full variable domain reads SVLLYQKPNRDICQSGTSLKIQCVADSQVVSMFWYQQFQEQSLMLMATANEGSEATYESGFTKDKFPISRPNLTFSTLTVNNARPGDSSIYFCSSRRDRGYEQYFGPGTRLTVL.

A few counts support this clone. Gene names follow the mouse nomenclature. Read data end 1 residue before the CDR3 end; the end is taken from the germline J gene. This chain connects TRBV5 to TRBJ2-7; 11 bases fit TRBD2. CDR1 and CDR2 from the germline V gene are LGHNA and YNLKQL (reference sequence). The CDR3 extends over 15 amino acids. Trimming cost V 0 bases and J 5 bases; bases outside gene matches: 3. The CDR3 loop is CASSQDADWGDEQYF. The DNA read from the CDR3 is TGTGCCAGCAGCCAAGATGCGGACTGGGGGGATGAACAGTAC.

On this clone itself: The genes are named according to mouse. The read terminates 1 residue before the CDR3 end, so the remaining end is supplied by the germline J gene. V is TRBV5 and J is TRBJ2-4; D could derive from TRBD1 or TRBD2 (5 bases each). The CDR3 contains 15 residues. With 0 bases removed from V and 5 bases from J, the gap between germline ends came to 12 bases. Germline V gene lookup returns CDR1 LGHNA and CDR2 YNLKQL (reference sequence). The CDR3 bases that were read are TGTGCCAGCAGCCAAGATAACGCAGGGACAAACACCTTGTAC. Its protein product is CASSQDNAGTNTLY. The whole CDR3 region reads CASSQDNAGTNTLYF.

With respect to this clone: Each gene name is a mouse one. The read terminates 1 residue before the CDR3 end, so the remaining end is supplied by the germline J gene. The chain joins TRBV20 to TRBJ1-5, with D possibly being TRBD1 (5 bases). Germline V gene lookup returns CDR1 GFQATS and CDR2 STVNSAI. Between the trimmed V and J ends, which lost 0 bases and 6 bases, there was a span of 9 bases. The CDR3 has 13 amino acids. The sequenced part of the CDR3 DNA is TGTGGTGCTAGGGAAGGGGCCACCCAGGCTCCGCTT. The encoded protein is CGAREGATQAPL. The full CDR3 protein reads CGAREGATQAPLF. The full variable domain, in which reference TRBV20 and TRBJ1-5 provide the parts outside the CDR3, is GALVYQYPRRTICKSGTSMRMECQAVGFQATSVAWYRQSPQKTFELIALSTVNSAIKYEQNFTQEKFPISHPNLSFSSMTVLNAYLEDRGLYLCGAREGATQAPLFGEGTRLSVL.

In the case of this clone: Gene names and germline match the mouse. The CDR3 region is CASSLGGRYAEQFF. CDR3 DNA, as far as it was read: TGTGCCAGCAGCCTGGGGGGGCGCTATGCTGAGCAGTTC. The V call is TRBV4, the J call TRBJ2-1; 10 nucleotides agree with TRBD2. The read gets to within 1 residue of the CDR3 end, and the germline J gene fills in the rest. V lost 5 bases and J lost 3; bases outside the gene matches: 1. Germline-derived CDR1 and CDR2 are LGHDT and YNNKQL (reference sequence). The CDR3 has 14 amino acids. The complete variable domain, with remaining parts taken from reference TRBV4 and TRBJ2-1, reads ETAVFQTPNYHVTQVGNEVSFNCKQTLGHDTMYWYKQDSKKLLKIMFSYNNKQLIVNETVPRRFSPQSSDKAHLNLRIKSVEPEDSAVYLCASSLGGRYAEQFFGPGTRLTVL.

In the case of this clone: Gene names and germline match the mouse. The sequence runs out 1 residue before the end of the CDR3; the remainder is reconstructed from the germline J gene. The chain uses TRBV19 and TRBJ2-4; TRBD1 matches 8 bases. CDR1 is FNHDT, CDR2 SITEND, per germline (reference sequence). CDR3 length: 18 residues. V dropped 0 bases and J dropped 2; count of bases not matched to a gene: 11. CDR3 loop: CASSIGTGKAFLQNTLYF. The CDR3 bases that were read are TGTGCCAGCAGTATAGGGACAGGGAAGGCGTTTCTTCAAAACACCTTGTAC.

On this clone itself: Genes and germline come from the mouse. The read comes to an end 1 residue before the CDR3 does, leaving the germline J gene to fill in the end. The rearrangement joins TRBV19 to TRBJ2-1; the D call may be TRBD1 or TRBD2 (6 bases each). Germline loops: CDR1 FNHDT, CDR2 SITEND (reference sequence). Trimming took off 2 bases at V and 1 base at J, with 10 bases between the two ends. The CDR3 consists of 15 residues. The part of the CDR3 DNA that was read is TGTGCCAGCAGTATTTGGGGGCCAAACTATGCTGAGCAGTTC. Encoded protein: CASSIWGPNYAEQF. The full CDR3 sequence reads CASSIWGPNYAEQFF.

The table lists this clone with a count of one. Any gene name here is a mouse gene name. The read stops 1 residue short of the end of the CDR3; the missing end is completed from the germline J gene. This sequence joins TRBV13-2 and TRBJ2-7; possibly TRBD1 for D (6 bases). Germline CDR1 and CDR2: NNHNN and SYGAGS (reference sequence). Between the trimmed V and J ends, which lost 4 bases and 2 bases, there was a span of 10 bases. This CDR3 has 13 amino acids. This CDR3 is CASGSGTPYEQYF. The CDR3 bases that were read are TGTGCCAGCGGTTCCGGGACACCCTATGAACAGTAC.

This clone was counted a few times. The gene symbols are mouse symbols. The read terminates 1 residue before the CDR3 end, so the remaining end is supplied by the germline J gene. The rearrangement links TRBV13-2 to TRBJ2-1; 7 bases fit TRBD1. This CDR3 spans 12 amino acids. The junction had 2 bases not matched to a gene; V was cut back by 7 bases and J by 4 bases. Germline values: CDR1 NNHNN, CDR2 SYGAGS (reference sequence). Partial CDR3 DNA: TGTGCCAGCACGGGACAGTATGCTGAGCAGTTC. Translation: CASTGQYAEQF. The complete CDR3 sequence is CASTGQYAEQFF.

Note on this clone: The gene names here belong to mouse. The CDR3 end lies 1 residue beyond the end of the read and is filled in from the germline J gene. The gene calls are TRBV13-2 and TRBJ1-6, with 11 bases identical to TRBD1. TRBJ1-6 is flagged as an ORF with uncertain function. CDR3 length: 15 residues. V lost 5 bases to trimming and J lost 7 bases; unmatched junction nucleotides: 5. Germline assignment: CDR1 NNHNN and CDR2 SYGAGS (reference sequence). The CDR3 bases that were read are TGTGCCAGCGGATTTGGACAGGGGGCGAATTCGCCCCTCTAC. Its translation: CASGFGQGANSPLY. The CDR3 in its entirety is CASGFGQGANSPLYF.

This clone was seen just once. Gene names follow the mouse nomenclature. The read ends 1 residue early relative to the CDR3; the germline J gene fills the gap. The gene calls are TRBV5 and TRBJ2-3, with TRBD2 matching over 7 bases. This CDR3 comprises 16 residues. V dropped 1 base and J dropped 0; count of bases not matched to a gene: 4. CDR1 is LGHNA and CDR2 is YNLKQL in the germline V gene (reference sequence). CDR3 bases read: TGTGCCAGCAGCCAAGGGGGGGGGTCCAGTGCAGAAACGCTGTAT. Its protein is CASSQGGGSSAETLY. The whole CDR3 is CASSQGGGSSAETLYF.

Note on this clone: The listed genes are named as in mouse. The read ends 1 residue shy of where the CDR3 ends; the end is completed using the germline J gene. This chain joins TRBV31 and TRBJ1-3; D is unresolved. Germline V CDR1 and CDR2: GKSSPN, SITVG. There are 13 residues in the CDR3. The V and J ends lost 1 base and 0 bases respectively, with 4 bases between them. CDR3 amino acids: CAWSPDSGNTLYF. The sequenced part of the CDR3 DNA is TGTGCCTGGAGTCCAGATTCTGGAAATACGCTCTAT.

As concerns this clone: Gene names are the mouse ones. The CDR3 goes on 1 residue after the read ends, and that part is filled in from the germline J gene. V and J are TRBV1 and TRBJ1-6; D is ambiguous. TRBJ1-6 is labeled an ORF, and its function is uncertain. Trimming shortened V by 0 bases and J by 4 bases, and 7 bases separated the two germline ends. CDR1 is NSQYPW and CDR2 is LRSPGD in the germline V gene (reference sequence). The CDR3 runs 15 residues. The part of the CDR3 DNA that was read is TGCACCTGCAGTGCAGAACAGATTTATAATTCGCCCCTCTAC. Protein sequence: CTCSAEQIYNSPLY. In full, the CDR3 is CTCSAEQIYNSPLYF.

With respect to this clone: Gene names denote mouse genes. Read data end 1 residue before the CDR3 end; the end is taken from the germline J gene. This chain connects TRBV20 to TRBJ1-4; no clear D. Trimming removed 3 bases from V and 5 bases from J, with 10 bases in between. This CDR3 has 13 residues. CDR1 is GFQATS, CDR2 STVNSAI, per germline. CDR3 protein: CGARVGGNERLFF. CDR3 DNA, as far as it was read: TGTGGTGCTAGAGTCGGAGGGAACGAAAGATTATTT.

For this clone: The gene symbols are mouse symbols. The read stops 1 residue short of the end of the CDR3; the missing end is completed from the germline J gene. The V and J genes are TRBV19 and TRBJ2-4, with 7 bases matching TRBD1. Germline V gives CDR1 FNHDT, CDR2 SITEND (reference sequence). V was pared by 1 base and J by 0 bases, with 5 bases of the junction left unmatched. This CDR3 comprises 16 residues. The chain's CDR3 is CASSITGERSQNTLYF. CDR3 bases read: TGTGCCAGCAGTATAACAGGGGAGAGAAGTCAAAACACCTTGTAC.

As concerns this clone: Gene and germline names: mouse. The CDR3 end falls 1 residue outside the read, so it is completed with the germline J gene. The V call is TRBV1, the J call TRBJ2-1; D unresolved. The CDR3 is made up of 15 amino acids. V gave up 0 bases and J gave up 1 base, with 7 bases separating them. Germline assignment: CDR1 NSQYPW and CDR2 LRSPGD (reference sequence). CDR3: CTCSADADNYAEQFF. CDR3 DNA (partial): TGCACCTGCAGTGCAGATGCGGACAACTATGCTGAGCAGTTC.

Comment on this clone: These gene names are mouse names. The read halts 1 residue ahead of the CDR3 end, with the missing end drawn from the germline J gene. The rearrangement joins TRBV13-3 to TRBJ1-3; the match to TRBD1 covers 9 bases. The CDR3 has 15 residues. Trimming cost V 0 bases and J 2 bases; bases outside gene matches: 0. Germline-derived CDR1 and CDR2 are NNHDY and SYVADS. CDR3 DNA (partial): TGTGCCAGCAGTGATGGGGACAGGGCTGGAAATACGCTCTAT. Amino acid sequence: CASSDGDRAGNTLY. The CDR3 reads in full as CASSDGDRAGNTLYF.